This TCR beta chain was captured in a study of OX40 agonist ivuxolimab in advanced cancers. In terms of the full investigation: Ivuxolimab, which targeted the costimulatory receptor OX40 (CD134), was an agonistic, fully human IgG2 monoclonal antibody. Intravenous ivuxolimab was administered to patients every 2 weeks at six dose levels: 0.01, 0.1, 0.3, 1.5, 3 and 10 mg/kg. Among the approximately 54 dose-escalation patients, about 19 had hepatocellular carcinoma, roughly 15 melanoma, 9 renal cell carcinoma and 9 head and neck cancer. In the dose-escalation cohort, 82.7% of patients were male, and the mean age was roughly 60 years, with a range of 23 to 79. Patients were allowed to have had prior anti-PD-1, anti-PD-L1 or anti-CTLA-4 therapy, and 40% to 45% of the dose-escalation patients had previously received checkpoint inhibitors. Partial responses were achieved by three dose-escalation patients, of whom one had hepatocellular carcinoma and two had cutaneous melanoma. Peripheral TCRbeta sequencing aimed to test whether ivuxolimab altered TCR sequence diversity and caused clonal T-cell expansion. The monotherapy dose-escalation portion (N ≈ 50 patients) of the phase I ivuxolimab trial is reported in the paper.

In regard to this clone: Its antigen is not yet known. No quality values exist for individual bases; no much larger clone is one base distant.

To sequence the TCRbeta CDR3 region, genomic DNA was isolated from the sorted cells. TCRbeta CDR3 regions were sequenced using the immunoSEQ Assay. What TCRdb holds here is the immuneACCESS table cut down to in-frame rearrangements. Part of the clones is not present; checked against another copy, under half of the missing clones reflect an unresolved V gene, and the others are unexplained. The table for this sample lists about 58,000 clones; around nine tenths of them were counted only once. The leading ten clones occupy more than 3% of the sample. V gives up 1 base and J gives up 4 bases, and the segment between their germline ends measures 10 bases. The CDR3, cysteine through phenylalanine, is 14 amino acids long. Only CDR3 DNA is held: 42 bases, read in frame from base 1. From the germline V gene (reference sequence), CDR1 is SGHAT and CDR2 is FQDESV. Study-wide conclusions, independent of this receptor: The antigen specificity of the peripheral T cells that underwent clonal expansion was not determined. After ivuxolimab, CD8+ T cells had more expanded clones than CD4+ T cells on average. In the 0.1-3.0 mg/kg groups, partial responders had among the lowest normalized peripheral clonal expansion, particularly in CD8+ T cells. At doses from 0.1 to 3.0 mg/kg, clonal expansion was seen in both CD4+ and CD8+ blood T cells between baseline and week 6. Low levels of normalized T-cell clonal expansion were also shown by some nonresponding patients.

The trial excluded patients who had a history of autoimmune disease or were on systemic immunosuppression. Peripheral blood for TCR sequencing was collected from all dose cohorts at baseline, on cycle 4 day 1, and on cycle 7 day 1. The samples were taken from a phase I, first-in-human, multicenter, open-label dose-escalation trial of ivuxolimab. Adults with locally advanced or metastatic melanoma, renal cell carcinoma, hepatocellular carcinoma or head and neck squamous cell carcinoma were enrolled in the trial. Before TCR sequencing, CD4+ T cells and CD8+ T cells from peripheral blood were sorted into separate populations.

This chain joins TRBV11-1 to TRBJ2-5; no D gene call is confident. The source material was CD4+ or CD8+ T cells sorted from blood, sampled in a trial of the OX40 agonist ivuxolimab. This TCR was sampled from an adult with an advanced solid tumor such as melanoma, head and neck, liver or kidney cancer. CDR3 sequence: CASSLVLETETQYF. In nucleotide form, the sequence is TGTGCCAGCAGCTTAGTACTGGAGACAGAGACCCAGTACTTC.